These 8 T cell receptor beta chains came from one sample sequenced in a study of blood T cells in healthy people across ages. Primers used in a second PCR of roughly 7 to 12 cycles were a sample-barcoded 5' primer and a J-beta primer mix. MiXCR, run by TCRdb on the 5' RACE reads, gives a single entry per CDR3 protein. The sample consists of 750,000 to 950,000 distinct CDR3 sequences, around a quarter of them appearing once. This sample was shared with a second study, whose subject was T cells of mothers and their children.

The sample comprised blood. These receptors all stem from a boy aged 10-17 years in good health.

This chain uses TRBV4-1 with TRBJ1-6, with D perhaps matching TRBD1 (5 bases). The CDR3 runs 13 residues. Germline V gene sequence: CDR1 MGHRA, CDR2 YSYEKL. Trimming took 2 bases from V and 10 from J, leaving 9 bases between them. Here the CDR3 DNA reads TGCGCCAGCAGCCAACTACCAGGGTCACCCCTCCACTTT. Its translation: CASSQLPGSPLHF.

J is TRBJ1-5 and V is TRBV2; D perhaps matches TRBD1 (5 bases). CDR3 length: 13 amino acids. The V gene's germline CDR1 is SNHLY and CDR2 FYNNEI. Trimming left V 10 bases short and J 6 bases short, with 16 bases between. CDR3 sequence reads: CAIGRVVRQPQHF. The CDR3 DNA sequence: TGTGCCATTGGCAGGGTGGTACGTCAGCCCCAGCATTTT.

The CDR3 sequence: CSARAFDTEAFF. The CDR3 nucleotides read TGCAGTGCCAGGGCATTTGACACTGAAGCTTTCTTT. This chain links TRBV20-1 with TRBJ1-1, with TRBD1 as a possible D gene (5 bases). Trimming pared 6 bases from V and 3 bases from J, leaving 11 bases between. Germline values: CDR1 DFQATT, CDR2 SNEGSKA (reference sequence). The CDR3 contains 12 residues.

V is TRBV3-1 and J is TRBJ2-2; 8 nucleotides agree with TRBD1. Germline assignment: CDR1 LGHDT and CDR2 YNNKEL (reference sequence). V was clipped by 0 bases and J by 1 base; unmatched bases: 4. This CDR3 region has 17 residues. The CDR3 region is CASSQDGGQVNTGELFF. CDR3 in DNA: TGTGCCAGCAGCCAAGATGGGGGACAGGTGAACACCGGGGAGCTGTTTTTT.

The chain recombines TRBV28 with TRBJ2-7; D is possibly TRBD1 or TRBD2 (5 bases each). TRBJ2-1 explains the end of the DNA better; the J call may be wrong. Germline lookup yields CDR1 MDHEN and CDR2 SYDVKM. The CDR3 has 15 amino acids. The CDR3 nucleotides read TGTGCCAGCAGTTTAACGGGACCGTCCGACAATGAGCAGTTCTTC. It codes for CASSLTGPSDNEQFF.

There are many counts of this clonotype. The chain is built from TRBV6-6 and TRBJ1-4, with 8 bases aligning to TRBD1. CDR3 size: 14 residues. The germline V gene encodes CDR1 MNHNY and CDR2 SVGAGI (reference sequence). V lost 4 bases and J lost 6; bases outside the gene matches: 4. DNA for the CDR3: TGTGCCAGCAGTTCCCAGGACAGGGATGAAAAACTGTTTTTT. It is translated as CASSSQDRDEKLFF.

V is TRBV9 and J is TRBJ1-2; D is unclear. Germline CDR1 SGDLS, CDR2 YYNGEE. The CDR3 runs to 14 residues. Trimming stripped 0 bases from V and 6 bases from J, with 12 bases between. CDR3 amino acids: CASSVAPVSDGYTF. CDR3 DNA: TGTGCCAGCAGCGTAGCCCCGGTTTCCGATGGCTACACCTTC.

In this sample, this clonotype turned up a few times. This sequence joins TRBV9 and TRBJ2-5; D is unclear. Matching the DNA end better, TRBJ2-7 makes the J call doubtful. Germline V gene sequence: CDR1 SGDLS, CDR2 YYNGEE. The CDR3 loop spans 13 amino acids. CDR3 amino acids: CASSSRTGYEQYF. DNA of the CDR3: TGTGCCAGCAGCTCCCGGACGGGCTACGAGCAGTACTTC.